The present TCR beta chain was sequenced within a study of metastatic and nonmetastatic thyroid tumors. Study at large: Repertoires from malignant and benign thyroid patients were compared across blood and tumor or nodule tissue. The study, taken as a whole, reports: Reports indicated that malignant thyroid tumors showed significantly higher TCR beta diversity than benign nodules did, in blood and tumor.

Study processing details: What underpinned the distant-metastasis classifier for papillary thyroid cancer was the set of CDR3 differences across clinicopathological groups. MiXCR was used by TCRdb to re-call the PCR reads. The V and J calls, along with clone size, are taken from TCRdb and not from the paper's own processing. The table shows tens of thousands of clones, with around 20% occurring only once. Not a single patient had been given any form of treatment at any point before undergoing thyroid surgery. This clone was recorded at least ten times. The antigen remains unidentified. The germline V gene has CDR1 MDHEN and CDR2 SYDVKM. The CDR3 length is 14 residues. Trimming stripped 7 bases from V and 1 base from J, with 10 bases between.

Sample: blood. The receptor was derived from a female donor with papillary thyroid cancer or a benign thyroid nodule (not recorded which). Some clones in this sample may be carry-over from other donors' samples. The V gene is TRBV28, the J gene TRBJ1-4, with D unclear. CDR3 protein: CASNGRETNEKLFF. The CDR3, as DNA: TGTGCCAGCAATGGTAGGGAAACTAATGAAAAACTGTTTTTT.